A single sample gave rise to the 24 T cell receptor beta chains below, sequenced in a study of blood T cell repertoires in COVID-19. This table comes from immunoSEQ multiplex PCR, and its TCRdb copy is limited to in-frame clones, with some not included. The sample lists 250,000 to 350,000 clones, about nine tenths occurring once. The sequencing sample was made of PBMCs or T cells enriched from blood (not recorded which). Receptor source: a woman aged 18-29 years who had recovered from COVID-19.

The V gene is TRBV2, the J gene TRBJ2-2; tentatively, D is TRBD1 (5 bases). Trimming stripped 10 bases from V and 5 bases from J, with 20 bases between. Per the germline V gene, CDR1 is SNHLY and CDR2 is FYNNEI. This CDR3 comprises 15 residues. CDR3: CAILHPGPRTGELFF. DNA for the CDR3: TGTGCCATCCTACACCCAGGGCCGAGAACCGGGGAGCTGTTTTTT.

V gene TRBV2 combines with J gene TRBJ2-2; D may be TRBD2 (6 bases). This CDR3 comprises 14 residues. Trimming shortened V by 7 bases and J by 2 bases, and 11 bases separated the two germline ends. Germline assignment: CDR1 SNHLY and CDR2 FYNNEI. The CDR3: CASKRDFNTGELFF. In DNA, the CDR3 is TGTGCCAGCAAACGGGACTTTAACACCGGGGAGCTGTTTTTT.

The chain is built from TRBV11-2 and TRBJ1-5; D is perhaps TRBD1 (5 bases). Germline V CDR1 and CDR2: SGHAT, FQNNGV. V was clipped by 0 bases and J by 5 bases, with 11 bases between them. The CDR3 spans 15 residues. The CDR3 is CASSLDYGGYQPQHF. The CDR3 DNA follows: TGTGCCAGCAGCTTAGATTACGGGGGTTATCAGCCCCAGCATTTT.

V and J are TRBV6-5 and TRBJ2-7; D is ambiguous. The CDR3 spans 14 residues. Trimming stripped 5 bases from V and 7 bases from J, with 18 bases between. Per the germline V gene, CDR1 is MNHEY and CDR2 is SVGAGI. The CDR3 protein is CASSPPTPTREQYF. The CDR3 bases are TGTGCCAGCAGTCCCCCCACGCCGACTCGGGAGCAGTACTTC.

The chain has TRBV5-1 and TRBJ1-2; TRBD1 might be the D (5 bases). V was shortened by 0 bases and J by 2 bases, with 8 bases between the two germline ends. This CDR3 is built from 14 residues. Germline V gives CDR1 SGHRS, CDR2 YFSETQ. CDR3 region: CASSLADSNYGYTF. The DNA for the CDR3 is TGCGCCAGCAGCTTGGCCGACAGCAACTATGGCTACACCTTC.

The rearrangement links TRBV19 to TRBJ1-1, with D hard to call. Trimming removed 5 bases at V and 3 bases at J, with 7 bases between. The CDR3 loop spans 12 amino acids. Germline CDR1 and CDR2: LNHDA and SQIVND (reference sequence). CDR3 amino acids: CASSGRYTEAFF. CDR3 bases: TGTGCCAGTAGTGGCAGATACACTGAAGCTTTCTTT.

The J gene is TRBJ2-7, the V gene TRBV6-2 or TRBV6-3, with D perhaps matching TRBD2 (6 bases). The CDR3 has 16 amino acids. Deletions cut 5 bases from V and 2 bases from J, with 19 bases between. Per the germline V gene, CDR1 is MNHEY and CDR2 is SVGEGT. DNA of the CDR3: TGTGCCAGCAGTCCCGGCCCTAGCGACCAACCCTACGAGCAGTACTTC. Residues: CASSPGPSDQPYEQYF.

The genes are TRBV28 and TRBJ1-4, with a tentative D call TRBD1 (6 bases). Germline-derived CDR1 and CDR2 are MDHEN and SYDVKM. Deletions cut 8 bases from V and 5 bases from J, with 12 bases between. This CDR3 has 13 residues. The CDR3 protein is CASGSQGNEKLFF. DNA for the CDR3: TGTGCCAGCGGGTCCCAGGGGAATGAAAAACTGTTTTTT.

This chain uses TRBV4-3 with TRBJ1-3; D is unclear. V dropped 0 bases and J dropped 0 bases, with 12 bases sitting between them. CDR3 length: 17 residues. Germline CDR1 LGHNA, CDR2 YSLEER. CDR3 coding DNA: TGCGCCAGCAGCCAAGATATCCCAGGCAGCTCTGGAAACACCATATATTTT. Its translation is CASSQDIPGSSGNTIYF.

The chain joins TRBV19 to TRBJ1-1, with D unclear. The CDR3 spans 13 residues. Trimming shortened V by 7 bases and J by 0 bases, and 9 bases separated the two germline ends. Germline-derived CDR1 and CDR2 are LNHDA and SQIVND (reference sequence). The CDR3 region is CASNQQLNTEAFF. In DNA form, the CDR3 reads TGTGCCAGTAATCAACAGCTGAACACTGAAGCTTTCTTT.

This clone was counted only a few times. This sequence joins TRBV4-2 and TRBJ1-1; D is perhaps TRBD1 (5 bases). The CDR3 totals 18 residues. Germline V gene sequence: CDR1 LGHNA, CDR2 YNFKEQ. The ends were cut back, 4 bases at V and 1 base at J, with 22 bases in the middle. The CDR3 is CASSPPGGAGLGNTEAFF. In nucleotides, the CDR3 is TGTGCCAGCAGCCCTCCCGGTGGGGCAGGGCTAGGGAACACTGAAGCTTTCTTT.

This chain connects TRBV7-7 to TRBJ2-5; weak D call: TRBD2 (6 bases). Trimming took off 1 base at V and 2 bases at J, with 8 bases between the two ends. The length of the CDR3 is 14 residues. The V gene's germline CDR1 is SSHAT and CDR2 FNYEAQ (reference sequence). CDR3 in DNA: TGTGCCAGCAGCTTAGTGGGAGGACAAGAGACCCAGTACTTC. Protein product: CASSLVGGQETQYF. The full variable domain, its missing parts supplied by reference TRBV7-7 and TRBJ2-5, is GAGVSQSPRYKVTKRGQDVTLRCDPISSHATLYWYQQALGQGPEFLTYFNYEAQPDKSGLPSDRFSAERPEGSISTLTIQRTEQRDSAMYRCASSLVGGQETQYFGPGTRLLVL.

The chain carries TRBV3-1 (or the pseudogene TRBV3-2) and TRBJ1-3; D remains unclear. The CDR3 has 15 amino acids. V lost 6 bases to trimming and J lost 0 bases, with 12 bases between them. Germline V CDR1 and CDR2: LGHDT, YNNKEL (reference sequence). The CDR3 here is CASSQSGFSGNTIYF. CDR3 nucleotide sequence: TGTGCCAGCAGTCAAAGCGGTTTCTCTGGAAACACCATATATTTT.

CDR3 loop: CATSRAAKGQLRGTGNSPLHF. As DNA, the CDR3 is TGTGCCACCAGCAGAGCAGCAAAGGGACAGTTAAGGGGTACGGGGAATTCACCCCTCCACTTT. The chain is built from TRBV15 and TRBJ1-6, with 7 bases that match TRBD1. The J segment lost 7 bases and the V segment lost 1 base, leaving 22 bases of the junction unmatched. The germline CDR1 and CDR2 sequences are LNHNV and YYDKDF (reference sequence). CDR3 size: 21 residues.

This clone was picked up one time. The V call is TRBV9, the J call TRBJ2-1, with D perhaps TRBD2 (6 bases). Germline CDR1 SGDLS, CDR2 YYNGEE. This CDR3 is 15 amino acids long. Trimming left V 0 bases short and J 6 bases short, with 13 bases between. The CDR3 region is CASSVGREQPNEQFF. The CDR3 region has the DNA TGTGCCAGCAGCGTAGGGCGGGAACAGCCCAATGAGCAGTTCTTC.

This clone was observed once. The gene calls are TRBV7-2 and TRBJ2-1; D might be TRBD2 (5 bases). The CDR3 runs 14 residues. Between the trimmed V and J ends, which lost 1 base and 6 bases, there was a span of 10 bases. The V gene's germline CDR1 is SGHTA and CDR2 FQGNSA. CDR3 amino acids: CASSLEPGSNEQFF. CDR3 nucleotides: TGTGCCAGCAGCTTAGAACCGGGGAGCAATGAGCAGTTCTTC.

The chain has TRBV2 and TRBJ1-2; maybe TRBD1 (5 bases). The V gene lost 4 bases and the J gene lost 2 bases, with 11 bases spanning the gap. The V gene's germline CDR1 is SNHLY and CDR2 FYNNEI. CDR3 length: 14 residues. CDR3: CASSGSGSNYGYTF. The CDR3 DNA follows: TGTGCCAGCAGTGGCTCAGGGTCCAACTATGGCTACACCTTC.

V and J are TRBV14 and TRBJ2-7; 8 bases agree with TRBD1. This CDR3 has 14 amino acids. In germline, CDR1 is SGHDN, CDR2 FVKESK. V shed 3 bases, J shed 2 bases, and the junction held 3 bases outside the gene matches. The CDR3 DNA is TGTGCCAGCAGCCAGGCAGGGGGCCCCTACGAGCAGTACTTC. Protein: CASSQAGGPYEQYF.

The CDR3 spells CASSLGTGFEQFF. CDR3 sequence (DNA): TGTGCCAGCAGCCTGGGGACAGGGTTTGAGCAGTTCTTC. The chain uses TRBV7-8 and TRBJ2-1; 9 nucleotides match TRBD1. Losses at the gene ends were 5 bases for V and 9 bases for J; bases not matched to a gene: 5. The germline CDR1 and CDR2 sequences are SGHVS and FQNEAQ. CDR3 length: 13 residues.

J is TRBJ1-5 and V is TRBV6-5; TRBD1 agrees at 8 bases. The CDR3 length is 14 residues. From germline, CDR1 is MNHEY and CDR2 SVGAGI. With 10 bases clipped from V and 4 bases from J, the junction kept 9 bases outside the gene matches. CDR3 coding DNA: TGTGCCACCTGCAGGGGGCTTATGAATCAGCCCCAGCATTTT. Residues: CATCRGLMNQPQHF.

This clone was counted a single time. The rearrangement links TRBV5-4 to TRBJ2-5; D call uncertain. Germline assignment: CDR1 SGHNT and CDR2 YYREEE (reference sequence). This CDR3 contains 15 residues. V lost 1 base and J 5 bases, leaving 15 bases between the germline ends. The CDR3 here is CASSLLTQARETQYF. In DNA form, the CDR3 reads TGTGCCAGCAGCTTGTTGACCCAAGCTAGGGAGACCCAGTACTTC.

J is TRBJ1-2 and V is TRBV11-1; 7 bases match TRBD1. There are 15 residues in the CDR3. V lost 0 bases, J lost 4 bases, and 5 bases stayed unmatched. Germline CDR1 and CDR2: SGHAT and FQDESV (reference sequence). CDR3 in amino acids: CASSLAQGVGYGYTF. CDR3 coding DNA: TGTGCCAGCAGCTTAGCCCAGGGGGTAGGCTATGGCTACACCTTC.

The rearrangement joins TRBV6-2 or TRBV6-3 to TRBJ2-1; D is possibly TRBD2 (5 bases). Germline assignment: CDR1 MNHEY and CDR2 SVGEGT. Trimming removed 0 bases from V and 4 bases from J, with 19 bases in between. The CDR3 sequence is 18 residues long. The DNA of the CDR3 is TGTGCCAGCAGTTACTCGACTGTAGGAGGAAGTAAGTACAATGAGCAGTTCTTC. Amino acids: CASSYSTVGGSKYNEQFF.

The CDR3 reads CASSYSLTLSYEQYF. CDR3 bases: TGTGCCAGCAGTTACTCGCTAACCCTCTCCTACGAGCAGTACTTC. The genes are TRBV6-2 or TRBV6-3 and TRBJ2-7; D unresolved. The CDR3 has 15 residues. V lost 0 bases and J lost 0, with 9 bases in between. Germline CDR1 is MNHEY and CDR2 is SVGEGT.